This T cell receptor (beta chain) was captured in a study of T cell responses to AZD1222 COVID-19 vaccine. The study's findings and limits: The sample set comprised mostly white British donors with more females, and clonal diversity was possibly underestimated.

Sequencing was performed with immunoSEQ multiplex PCR; in TCRdb, only in-frame clones are kept and a portion is missing. In the table there are about 170,000 clones, roughly 90% of which are singletons. On this clone: As yet, its antigen is unknown.

The specimen was peripheral blood, collected on day 0 of AZD1222 vaccination. This clonotype was sampled from an adult in good health.

The CDR3 region is CASRVGTGNSPLHF. CDR3 DNA sequence: TGTGCCAGCAGGGTCGGGACAGGGAATTCACCCCTCCACTTT. The rearrangement joins TRBV25-1 to TRBJ1-6; 9 nucleotides align to TRBD1. Germline V gene sequence: CDR1 MGHDK, CDR2 SYGVNS. V lost 6 bases and J lost 7; bases outside the gene matches: 4. This CDR3 comprises 14 residues. The variable domain in full, with the rest retrieved from reference TRBV25-1 and TRBJ1-6, is EADIYQTPRYLVIGTGKKITLECSQTMGHDKMYWYQQDPGMELHLIHYSYGVNSTEKGDLSSESTVSRIRTEHFPLTLESARPSHTSQYLCASRVGTGNSPLHFGNGTRLTVT.